The next 27 T cell receptor beta chains were all read from a single sample in a study of cytotoxic CD8 clonotypes in ibrutinib-treated CLL. The method was immunoSEQ multiplex PCR; TCRdb's version includes in-frame clones alone and lacks a portion of them. In the table there are 150,000 to 200,000 clones, nearly 90% of which are singletons. The sequencing used PBMCs, collected at disease progression, from a patient treated with ibrutinib. The receptors come from a human donor with chronic lymphocytic leukemia.

V is TRBV2 and J is TRBJ2-2; perhaps TRBD1 as D (6 bases). CDR3 length: 16 residues. V dropped 3 bases and J dropped 0 bases, with 11 bases sitting between them. From germline, CDR1 is SNHLY and CDR2 FYNNEI. The CDR3 DNA sequence: TGTGCCAGCAGTGAGGCAGGGGTGGCGAACACCGGGGAGCTGTTTTTT. It encodes CASSEAGVANTGELFF.

This clone is a singleton in its sample. The CDR3 nucleotides read TGCGCCAGCAGCTTGGGGACTAGCGGAAACACCGGGGAGCTGTTTTTT. Translating gives CASSLGTSGNTGELFF. The chain recombines TRBV5-1 with TRBJ2-2; 10 bases match TRBD2. This CDR3 comprises 16 residues. Germline CDR1 reads SGHRS; CDR2 reads YFSETQ. V was clipped by 0 bases and J by 2 bases; unmatched bases: 1.

The genes are TRBV11-1 and TRBJ1-1, with 9 bases aligning to TRBD1. Germline-derived CDR1 and CDR2 are SGHAT and FQDESV (reference sequence). The CDR3 sequence is 15 residues long. J gave up 2 bases and V 1 base, and 2 bases lay outside the gene matches. The chain's CDR3 is CASSLETGGNTEAFF. In DNA form, the CDR3 reads TGTGCCAGCAGCTTAGAGACAGGGGGAAACACTGAAGCTTTCTTT.

Written as DNA, the CDR3 is TGTGCCAGCGCTAGCTTCACGGTGGGTCAGCCCCAGCATTTT. Translated: CASASFTVGQPQHF. This chain connects TRBV2 to TRBJ1-5; no definite D call. V was pared by 8 bases and J by 6 bases, with 17 bases between. Germline-derived CDR1 and CDR2 are SNHLY and FYNNEI. The CDR3 sequence is 14 residues long.

This sequence joins TRBV9 and TRBJ2-1, with 8 bases aligning to TRBD2. Germline trimming cut 5 bases from V and 0 bases from J; bases unmatched to any gene: 10. In germline, CDR1 is SGDLS, CDR2 YYNGEE. The CDR3 is made up of 17 amino acids. CDR3 region: CASSAGLVQSSYNEQFF. The CDR3, as DNA: TGTGCCAGCAGTGCGGGACTAGTGCAGAGCTCCTACAATGAGCAGTTCTTC.

The rearrangement uses TRBV7-3 and TRBJ2-5; D not resolved. Germline V lookup: CDR1 SGHTA, CDR2 FQGTGA. This CDR3 has 13 residues. V lost 5 bases to trimming and J lost 1 base, with 8 bases between them. This CDR3 is CASSRAGQETQYF. In DNA form, the CDR3 reads TGTGCCAGCAGCCGCGCCGGCCAAGAGACCCAGTACTTC. Full variable domain (remainder filled in from reference TRBV7-3 and TRBJ2-5): GAGVSQTPSNKVTEKGKYVELRCDPISGHTALYWYRQSLGQGPEFLIYFQGTGAADDSGLPNDRFFAVRPEGSVSTLKIQRTERGDSAVYLCASSRAGQETQYFGPGTRLLVL.

The chain carries TRBV7-2 and TRBJ1-2; 7 bases match TRBD1. The J segment lost 4 bases and the V segment lost 3 bases, leaving 5 bases of the junction unmatched. The CDR3 has 14 residues. Germline V CDR1 and CDR2: SGHTA, FQGNSA. CDR3 in DNA: TGTGCCAGCAGCTTGCCAGGGGGAAGCTATGGCTACACCTTC. Translated, it gives CASSLPGGSYGYTF.

The V call is TRBV27, the J call TRBJ1-1; D is unresolved. The CDR3 spans 16 residues. V was trimmed by 7 bases and J by 3 bases, leaving 21 bases between them. Germline V gives CDR1 MNHEY, CDR2 SMNVEV (reference sequence). The CDR3 nucleotides are TGTGCCAGCAATTCCGGCAGACACCGGACGGACACTGAAGCTTTCTTT. It specifies CASNSGRHRTDTEAFF.

The CDR3 DNA follows: TGTGCCAGCAGCTTGTGGGGACAGGGGCCCTCTGGAAACACCATATATTTT. It encodes CASSLWGQGPSGNTIYF. This sequence joins TRBV7-2 and TRBJ1-3, with 10 bases lining up with TRBD1. Germline assignment: CDR1 SGHTA and CDR2 FQGNSA. The V segment lost 3 bases and the J segment 0 bases; nucleotides outside the gene matches: 5. This CDR3 has 17 amino acids. Full variable domain (missing parts from reference TRBV7-2 and TRBJ1-3): GAGVSQSPSNKVTEKGKDVELRCDPISGHTALYWYRQSLGQGLEFLIYFQGNSAPDKSGLPSDRFSAERTGGSVSTLTIQRTQQEDSAVYLCASSLWGQGPSGNTIYFGEGSWLTVV.

This clone has only one observation. The chain is built from TRBV4-3 and TRBJ2-7, with D maybe TRBD1 (5 bases). This CDR3 spans 13 amino acids. V gave up 0 bases and J gave up 4 bases, with 7 bases separating them. CDR1 and CDR2 (germline): LGHNA, YSLEER. The CDR3, as DNA: TGCGCCAGCAGCCAAGACAGGGCGTACGAGCAGTACTTC. Protein sequence: CASSQDRAYEQYF.

This rearrangement joins TRBV6-5 to TRBJ1-5; possibly TRBD1 for D (6 bases). Trimming pared 6 bases from V and 1 base from J, leaving 13 bases between. This CDR3 has 15 amino acids. Germline V gene data show CDR1 as MNHEY and CDR2 as SVGAGI. CDR3: CASRETGRSNQPQHF. The CDR3 coding sequence is TGTGCCAGCAGAGAGACAGGTCGGAGCAATCAGCCCCAGCATTTT.

This chain connects TRBV10-1 to TRBJ2-7, with D unresolved. V was pared by 0 bases and J by 3 bases, with 6 bases between. The CDR3 loop spans 13 amino acids. In germline, CDR1 is WNHNN, CDR2 SYGVQD (reference sequence). DNA for the CDR3: TGCGCCAGCAGTGAGTCGGGCAGCTACGAGCAGTACTTC. Protein: CASSESGSYEQYF.

V gene TRBV19 combines with J gene TRBJ1-2; weak D call: TRBD1 (5 bases). CDR1 is LNHDA, CDR2 SQIVND, per germline (reference sequence). V lost 3 bases and J lost 1, with 9 bases in between. CDR3 length: 14 amino acids. The CDR3 sequence: CASSIPGGNYGYTF. DNA for the CDR3: TGTGCCAGTAGTATCCCCGGGGGTAACTATGGCTACACCTTC.

V and J are TRBV19 and TRBJ1-4; D remains unclear. The ends were cut back, 7 bases at V and 5 bases at J, with 20 bases in the middle. The CDR3 extends over 16 amino acids. CDR1 and CDR2 (germline): LNHDA, SQIVND (reference sequence). Written as DNA, the CDR3 is TGTGCCAGTACCCTCGGAAGTGGGGTTCAGAATGAAAAACTGTTTTTT. Protein: CASTLGSGVQNEKLFF.

About this clone itself: The junction departs from the called germline gene at one end, perhaps through a read error. The chain uses TRBV28 and TRBJ1-3; D gene uncertain. Germline assignment: CDR1 MDHEN and CDR2 SYDVKM. The CDR3 has 11 amino acids. Here the CDR3 DNA reads TGTGCCAGCAGTTTAATGTCGCCCTCTAGTTTT. Protein sequence: CASSLMSPSSF. Supplemented by reference TRBV28 and TRBJ1-3, the full variable domain reads DVKVTQSSRYLVKRTGEKVFLECVQDMDHENMFWYRQDPGLGLRLIYFSYDVKMKEKGDIPEGYSVSREKKERFSLILESASTNQTSMYLCASSLMSPSSFGEGSWLTVV.

The V gene is TRBV30, the J gene TRBJ1-1, with 12 bases that match TRBD1. Losses at the gene ends were 1 base for V and 3 bases for J; bases not matched to a gene: 6. Germline V gives CDR1 GTSNPN, CDR2 SVGIG (reference sequence). The CDR3 is 16 residues long. The CDR3 loop reads CAWSGGTGGLDTEAFF. The CDR3 nucleotides read TGTGCCTGGAGTGGGGGGACAGGGGGCTTGGACACTGAAGCTTTCTTT.

V gene TRBV21-1 combines with J gene TRBJ1-4; TRBD1 was called by the table and not checked on the DNA. TRBV21-1 is a pseudogene segment. The CDR3 length is 18 residues. The CDR3 DNA sequence: TGTGCCAGCAGCCACGTCCGGACAGCGCCTGCAACTAATGAAAAACTGTTTTTT. Its translation: CASSHVRTAPATNEKLFF.

The genes are TRBV7-9 and TRBJ1-4; 7 nucleotides line up with TRBD1. Germline loops: CDR1 SEHNR, CDR2 FQNEAQ (reference sequence). The CDR3 is made up of 15 amino acids. V lost 4 bases to trimming and J lost 3 bases; unmatched junction nucleotides: 5. As DNA, the CDR3 is TGTGCCAGCAGCTCGAGGGGGCTGCCTAATGAAAAACTGTTTTTT. Protein product: CASSSRGLPNEKLFF.

The CDR3 protein is CASSANTEAFF. CDR3 sequence (DNA): TGTGCCAGCAGCGCGAACACTGAAGCTTTCTTT. This rearrangement joins TRBV5-4 to TRBJ1-1; D gene uncertain. V lost 4 bases and J 1 base, leaving 2 bases between the germline ends. The CDR3 is 11 amino acids. Germline-derived CDR1 and CDR2 are SGHNT and YYREEE (reference sequence).

This chain links TRBV6-6 with TRBJ1-2; D not certain. Between the trimmed V and J ends, which lost 7 bases and 0 bases, there was a span of 12 bases. This CDR3 has 14 amino acids. The germline V gene encodes CDR1 MNHNY and CDR2 SVGAGI (reference sequence). CDR3 nucleotides: TGTGCCAGCACCTTTCTAAATTCTAACTATGGCTACACCTTC. It encodes CASTFLNSNYGYTF.

This clone was seen only once. CDR3 sequence (DNA): TGTGCCAGCAGCCTCCCCCCCCCAGATCAGCCCCAGCATTTT. This translates into CASSLPPPDQPQHF. The rearrangement uses TRBV5-6 and TRBJ1-5; D gene uncertain. V lost 4 bases, J lost 5 bases, and 13 bases lay in between. Germline V CDR1 and CDR2: SGHDT, YYEEEE. CDR3 size: 14 residues.

This chain joins TRBV5-1 and TRBJ2-1; tentatively, D is TRBD1 or TRBD2 (5 bases each). CDR3 length: 12 amino acids. Germline values: CDR1 SGHRS, CDR2 YFSETQ. Trimming left V 2 bases short and J 13 bases short, with 13 bases between. Here the CDR3 reads CASSLPGPFQFF. For the CDR3, the DNA is TGCGCCAGCAGCTTACCGGGACCCTTCCAGTTCTTC.

The chain carries TRBV9 and TRBJ2-7; 7 bases line up with TRBD1. Germline loops: CDR1 SGDLS, CDR2 YYNGEE. The junction had 3 bases not matched to a gene; V was cut back by 0 bases and J by 0 bases. The CDR3 has 15 residues. In DNA form, the CDR3 reads TGTGCCAGCAGCGTAGCCGACAGGGACTCCTACGAGCAGTACTTC. It yields the protein CASSVADRDSYEQYF. Using reference TRBV9 and TRBJ2-7 for the parts outside the CDR3, the full variable domain is DSGVTQTPKHLITATGQRVTLRCSPRSGDLSVYWYQQSLDQGLQFLIQYYNGEERAKGNILERFSAQQFPDLHSELNLSSLELGDSALYFCASSVADRDSYEQYFGPGTRLTVT.

The chain is built from TRBV5-1 and TRBJ2-1; D possibly corresponds to TRBD2 (6 bases). The CDR3 loop spans 19 amino acids. Trimming removed 0 bases at V and 5 bases at J, with 24 bases between. Germline V lookup: CDR1 SGHRS, CDR2 YFSETQ. DNA for the CDR3: TGCGCCAGCAGCTTGGTAGAGACTAGTGGCCCCGATGCTAACAATGAGCAGTTCTTC. This gives the protein CASSLVETSGPDANNEQFF.

The chain joins TRBV5-1 to TRBJ2-6; TRBD1 aligns across 12 bases. The CDR3 is 17 residues long. Germline V CDR1 and CDR2: SGHRS, YFSETQ. Trimming took 4 bases from V and 2 from J; bases not matched to a gene: 4. The CDR3 reads CASSEGQGAAGANVLTF. The CDR3 nucleotides read TGCGCCAGCAGCGAGGGACAGGGGGCGGCTGGGGCCAACGTCCTGACTTTC.

The chain joins TRBV11-3 to TRBJ2-3; 13 nucleotides align to TRBD2. The CDR3 consists of 17 residues. Germline lookup yields CDR1 SGHNT and CDR2 YENEEA. V dropped 5 bases and J dropped 4; count of bases not matched to a gene: 9. The chain's CDR3 is CASSLGTSGTRADTQYF. Here the CDR3 DNA reads TGTGCCAGCAGCCTCGGGACTAGCGGGACCCGCGCAGATACGCAGTATTTT.

The chain employs TRBV11-3 and TRBJ2-5; D is unresolved. The CDR3 contains 14 residues. Germline CDR1 is SGHNT and CDR2 is YENEEA. V lost 5 bases and J lost 5, with 15 bases in between. In nucleotides, the CDR3 is TGTGCCAGCAGCCACATGGTGGTCGGGGAGACCCAGTACTTC. Residues: CASSHMVVGETQYF.